The sample holds a few counts of the clone carrying this TCR beta chain. Its antigen is not identified. The data belong to a study of response to subunit inactivated influenza vaccine. Notes on the study in general: Authors suggested each seasonal influenza vaccination recruits few new T cells.

The germline gives CDR1 SQVTM, CDR2 ANQGSEA. The CDR3 contains 14 residues. Germline trimming cut 5 bases from V and 4 bases from J; bases unmatched to any gene: 4. TCRdb fed the RT-PCR reads into MiXCR, producing one record per CDR3 protein. The sample yields hundreds of thousands of distinct CDR3 sequences, 14% seen once. The TCR sequence derives from a man aged 45-60 years who received an inactivated influenza vaccine. The chain carries TRBV29-1 and TRBJ2-1; 11 bases are shared with TRBD2. The sequencing here drew on PBMCs from blood, taken less than 15 days before vaccination. The CDR3 sequence is CSVRLAGLYNEQFF. For the CDR3, the DNA is TGCAGCGTTCGACTAGCGGGACTATACAATGAGCAGTTCTTC.